A single sample gave rise to the 17 T cell receptor beta chains below, sequenced in a study of blood T cell repertoires in COVID-19. Here immunoSEQ multiplex PCR was the method, and the copy in TCRdb shows in-frame clones only, minus some. The table lists fewer than 200,000 clones, roughly nine tenths of them singletons. The sequencing sample was made of PBMCs or T cells enriched from blood (not recorded which). These receptor sequences come from a human donor with acute COVID-19. The donor label of this sample is uncertain.

The chain joins TRBV5-8 to TRBJ1-4, with TRBD1 identical over 7 bases. The CDR3 is 17 residues long. Germline CDR1 SGHTS, CDR2 YDEGEE. J was trimmed by 0 bases and V by 0 bases; bases with no gene match: 5. The CDR3 DNA sequence: TGTGCCAGCAGCTTGGCCTTGGGGACAGCAACTAATGAAAAACTGTTTTTT. Its protein is CASSLALGTATNEKLFF. Based on the CDR3 plus reference TRBV5-8 and TRBJ1-4, the full variable domain is EAGVTQSPTHLIKTRGQQATLRCSPISGHTSVYWYQQALGLGLQFLLWYDEGEERNRGNFPPRFSGRQFPNYSSELNVNALELEDSALYLCASSLALGTATNEKLFFGSGTQLSVL.

The chain links TRBV18 to TRBJ1-1, with 7 bases aligning to TRBD1. Trimming removed 3 bases from V and 7 bases from J; junction bases left unmatched: 2. The CDR3 length is 12 residues. Germline CDR1 reads KGHSH; CDR2 reads LQKENI. CDR3 bases: TGTGCCAGCTCACCGGGGGACAGTGAAGCTTTCTTT. Translated: CASSPGDSEAFF.

The chain carries TRBV28 and TRBJ1-6; no reliable D call. The CDR3 runs to 13 residues. The germline V and J ends were trimmed by 3 bases and 10 bases, with 10 bases remaining between them. Germline CDR1 MDHEN, CDR2 SYDVKM. In nucleotides, the CDR3 is TGTGCCAGCAGTTTTCCCAGTGTCTCACCCCTCCACTTT. It translates to CASSFPSVSPLHF.

The chain couples TRBV3-1 (or the pseudogene TRBV3-2) to TRBJ2-2, with D perhaps matching TRBD2 (6 bases). V lost 7 bases, J lost 4 bases, and 13 bases lay in between. Germline V gene lookup returns CDR1 LGHDT and CDR2 YNNKEL (reference sequence). The CDR3 loop spans 14 amino acids. For the CDR3, the DNA is TGTGCCAGCACTCCCCTAGCGAGCACCGGGGAGCTGTTTTTT. Encoded protein: CASTPLASTGELFF.

The CDR3 bases are TGTGCCAGCAGCCAAGAACAAGGGGAACTGTTTTTT. Translating gives CASSQEQGELFF. The rearrangement uses TRBV3-1 (or the pseudogene TRBV3-2) and TRBJ1-4; possibly TRBD1 for D (5 bases). V was cut by 0 bases and J by 12 bases, with 8 bases left in between. Germline CDR1 is LGHDT and CDR2 is YNNKEL (reference sequence). The CDR3 totals 12 residues.

This clone was observed a few times. The CDR3 DNA sequence: TGTGCCAGCAGCCCGGGTGGAGATGGCTACACCTTC. It specifies CASSPGGDGYTF. The chain couples TRBV7-9 to TRBJ1-2; D call uncertain. Trimming took off 5 bases at V and 6 bases at J, with 10 bases between the two ends. Germline V gene lookup returns CDR1 SEHNR and CDR2 FQNEAQ (reference sequence). The CDR3 length is 12 residues.

V and J are TRBV15 and TRBJ2-1; TRBD1 is a possible D gene (5 bases). The CDR3 totals 17 residues. Trimming left V 0 bases short and J 0 bases short, with 12 bases between. Germline values: CDR1 LNHNV, CDR2 YYDKDF (reference sequence). The CDR3 loop is CATSRDSGFSSYNEQFF. CDR3 bases: TGTGCCACCAGCAGAGATTCAGGGTTTAGCTCCTACAATGAGCAGTTCTTC.

The chain recombines TRBV12-3 or TRBV12-4 with TRBJ2-7; 10 bases are shared with TRBD1. Unmatched junction bases numbered 2, after V lost 4 bases and J lost 5 bases. CDR3 length equals 13 residues. The CDR3 sequence is CASSWDRGNEQYF. The CDR3, as DNA: TGTGCCAGCAGTTGGGACAGGGGCAACGAGCAGTACTTC.

This chain connects TRBV11-2 to TRBJ1-1; D remains ambiguous. Germline CDR1 and CDR2: SGHAT and FQNNGV. V lost 5 bases and J 3 bases, leaving 16 bases between the germline ends. This CDR3 region has 15 residues. CDR3 residues: CASSPTRVRDTEAFF. CDR3 DNA: TGTGCCAGCAGCCCCACTCGCGTACGGGACACTGAAGCTTTCTTT.

The CDR3 sequence: CASSGQGSASGTEAFF. The CDR3 DNA follows: TGTGCCAGCAGTGGACAGGGGAGTGCGTCTGGTACTGAAGCTTTCTTT. The V gene is TRBV6-1, the J gene TRBJ1-1, with 8 positions matching TRBD1. Germline loops: CDR1 MNHNS, CDR2 SASEGT. The CDR3 consists of 16 residues. V dropped 4 bases and J dropped 5; count of bases not matched to a gene: 12.

Concerning this clone: Other nucleotide sequences in the sample specify the same CDR3. The genes are TRBV5-4 and TRBJ2-2, with TRBD2 matching over 9 bases. The CDR3 consists of 13 residues. J was trimmed by 5 bases and V by 5 bases; bases with no gene match: 1. Germline CDR1 is SGHNT and CDR2 is YYREEE (reference sequence). The CDR3 spells CASSLAGTGELFF. CDR3 DNA sequence: TGTGCCAGCAGTCTAGCGGGGACCGGGGAGCTGTTTTTT. The full variable domain, its missing parts supplied by reference TRBV5-4 and TRBJ2-2, is ETGVTQSPTHLIKTRGQQVTLRCSSQSGHNTVSWYQQALGQGPQFIFQYYREEENGRGNFPPRFSGLQFPNYSSELNVNALELDDSALYLCASSLAGTGELFFGEGSRLTVL.

The chain uses TRBV19 and TRBJ2-1; TRBD2 matches 8 bases. V shed 7 bases, J shed 6 bases, and the junction held 5 bases outside the gene matches. Germline CDR1 reads LNHDA; CDR2 reads SQIVND (reference sequence). The CDR3 extends over 13 amino acids. The chain's CDR3 is CASTHGTSNEQFF. In DNA, the CDR3 is TGTGCCAGTACCCACGGGACTAGCAATGAGCAGTTCTTC.

There are a few counts of this clone. This rearrangement joins TRBV11-2 to TRBJ1-1, with 9 positions matching TRBD1. V trimming: 5 bases; J trimming: 11 bases; junction bases outside the gene matches: 9. CDR1 and CDR2 (germline): SGHAT, FQNNGV. The CDR3 runs to 13 residues. The chain's CDR3 is CASSPTGGGLAFF. The CDR3 DNA reads TGTGCCAGCAGCCCAACAGGGGGCGGTTTGGCTTTCTTT. Full variable domain (missing parts from reference TRBV11-2 and TRBJ1-1): EAGVAQSPRYKIIEKRQSVAFWCNPISGHATLYWYQQILGQGPKLLIQFQNNGVVDDSQLPKDRFSAERLKGVDSTLKIQPAKLEDSAVYLCASSPTGGGLAFFGQGTRLTVV.

The chain joins TRBV4-3 to TRBJ2-1, with 7 bases matching TRBD1. Germline assignment: CDR1 LGHNA and CDR2 YSLEER. This CDR3 comprises 14 residues. Unmatched junction bases numbered 3, after V lost 3 bases and J lost 4 bases. The CDR3 loop is CASSQATGYNEQFF. In DNA form, the CDR3 reads TGCGCCAGCAGCCAGGCGACAGGGTACAATGAGCAGTTCTTC.

This rearrangement joins TRBV20-1 to TRBJ2-7; tentatively, D is TRBD1 (6 bases). Trimming left V 6 bases short and J 8 bases short, with 14 bases between. Germline V CDR1 and CDR2: DFQATT, SNEGSKA (reference sequence). The CDR3 loop spans 11 amino acids. The CDR3 sequence: CSAPRDTQQYF. DNA for the CDR3: TGCAGTGCACCCCGGGACACCCAGCAGTACTTC.

J is TRBJ2-7 and V is TRBV4-3, with D perhaps TRBD1 (6 bases). This CDR3 is built from 13 residues. Germline V gene lookup returns CDR1 LGHNA and CDR2 YSLEER. V was pared by 0 bases and J by 5 bases, with 8 bases between. CDR3 region: CASSQDAGDEQYF. The CDR3 nucleotides are TGCGCCAGCAGCCAAGATGCAGGGGACGAGCAGTACTTC.

This clone was observed a single time. The V and J genes are TRBV19 and TRBJ1-2; TRBD1 matches at 7 bases. This CDR3 has 13 amino acids. CDR1 LNHDA and CDR2 SQIVND come from the germline V gene (reference sequence). The ends lost 4 bases at V and 7 bases at J; junction bases unmatched: 6. In DNA form, the CDR3 reads TGTGCCAGTAGTACAGACAGGGTGGGTGGCTACACCTTC. Translated, it gives CASSTDRVGGYTF.